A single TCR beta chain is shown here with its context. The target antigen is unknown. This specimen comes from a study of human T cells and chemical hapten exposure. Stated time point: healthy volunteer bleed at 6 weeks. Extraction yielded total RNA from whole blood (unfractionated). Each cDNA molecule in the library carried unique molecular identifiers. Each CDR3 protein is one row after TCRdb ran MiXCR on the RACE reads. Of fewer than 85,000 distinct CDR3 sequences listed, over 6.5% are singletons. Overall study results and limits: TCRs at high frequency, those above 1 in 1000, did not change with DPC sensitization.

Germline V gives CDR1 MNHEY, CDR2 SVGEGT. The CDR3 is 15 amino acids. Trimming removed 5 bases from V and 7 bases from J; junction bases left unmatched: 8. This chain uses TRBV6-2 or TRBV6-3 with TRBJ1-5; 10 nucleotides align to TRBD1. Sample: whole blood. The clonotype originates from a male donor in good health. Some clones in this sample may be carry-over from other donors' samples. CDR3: CASSPGTGVGQPQHF. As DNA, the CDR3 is TGTGCCAGCAGTCCCGGGACAGGGGTCGGCCAGCCCCAGCATTTT.